These T cell receptor beta chains were read from a single sample in a study of shared clonotypes between healthy human individuals. Generated by immunoSEQ multiplex PCR, the TCRdb table keeps only in-frame clones and is missing some. Of some 1 million clones in the sample, about 75% are singletons; the top ten hold approximately 1.5%. The sequenced sample was memory CD4+ T cells sorted from blood. Every receptor here comes from a man aged 18 to 29 in good health. Both conserved end residues are part of each CDR3. D genes are given only for firm matches. Where a row states a size, it is once, few, many or the class of an expanded clone; other rows omit it.

NA	TRBJ2-3	TRBV6-5	NA	TGTGCCAGCAGTTACTCCCCGACAGATTTCACAGATACGCAGTATTTT	CASSYSPTDFTDTQYF
NA	TRBJ1-1	TRBV10-3	NA	TGTGCCATCAGCCAGGGTAGGAACACTGAAGCTTTCTTT	CAISQGRNTEAFF
NA	TRBJ2-3	TRBV6-6	NA	TGTGCCAGCAGTTACGCAGGGTCAGGCACAGATACGCAGTATTTT	CASSYAGSGTDTQYF
NA	TRBJ2-7	TRBV6-1	NA	TGTGCCAGCAGAGGCCAAACGGGGGCAAGGGAGCAGTACTTC	CASRGQTGAREQYF
many	TRBJ1-1	TRBV6-5	NA	TGTGCCAGCAGTCAAAAGGACAGTGAAGCTTTCTTT	CASSQKDSEAFF
once	TRBJ2-2	TRBV10-1	NA	TGCGCCAGCAGTCCGACCGGGACCTACACCGGGGAGCTGTTTTTT	CASSPTGTYTGELFF
NA	TRBJ2-7	TRBV7-6	TRBD2	TGTGCCAGCAGCTTAGTCAATCCGGGACTAGCGGGAGTTGAGCAGTACTTC	CASSLVNPGLAGVEQYF
NA	TRBJ2-3	TRBV7-2	NA	TGTGCCAGCAGCCCCCCCACCAACACAGATACGCAGTATTTT	CASSPPTNTDTQYF
NA	TRBJ2-5	TRBV4-1	TRBD2	TGCGCCAGCAGCCAAGATCCGGCGGGAGGGGAGACCCAGTACTTC	CASSQDPAGGETQYF
NA	TRBJ1-5	TRBV28	NA	TGTGCCAGCAGTCCCGGGACACTACATCAGCCCCAGCATTTT	CASSPGTLHQPQHF
NA	TRBJ1-1	TRBV28	NA	TGTGCCAGCAGTTTGTGGGGGGCTGGAACTGAAGCTTTCTTT	CASSLWGAGTEAFF
NA	TRBJ1-1	TRBV28	NA	TGTGCCAGCAGTGAGGGGGGGAAAATGAACACTGAAGCTTTCTTT	CASSEGGKMNTEAFF
NA	TRBJ2-1	TRBV7-9	NA	TGTGCCAGCAGCTTAGGAACCCAATACAATGAGCAGTTCTTC	CASSLGTQYNEQFF
NA	TRBJ1-4	TRBV5-1	NA	TGCGCCAGCAGCTCGGACGGAAATAATGAAAAACTGTTTTTT	CASSSDGNNEKLFF
NA	TRBJ2-2	TRBV2	TRBD2	TGTGCCAGCAGAGCGGGGGCCACGAACACCGGGGAGCTGTTTTTT	CASRAGATNTGELFF
once	TRBJ2-2	TRBV19	NA	TGTGCCACCCAACAGGTCGGGGACACCGGGGAGCTGTTTTTT	CATQQVGDTGELFF
NA	TRBJ1-2	TRBV19	NA	TGTGCCAGTAGTATATCAGGGGTTGGCTACACCTTC	CASSISGVGYTF
NA	TRBJ1-2	TRBV4-3	NA	TGCGCCAGCAGCCAAGAGACCGGATTCTATGGCTACACCTTC	CASSQETGFYGYTF
NA	TRBJ1-1	TRBV7-9	NA	TGTGCCAGTAGCCTTATGAACACTGAAGCTTTCTTT	CASSLMNTEAFF
NA	TRBJ2-5	TRBV2	TRBD1	TGTGCCAGCAGGGAGACAGGGCCGATCCAGTACTTC	CASRETGPIQYF
NA	TRBJ1-1	TRBV2	NA	TGTGCCAGCAGGGAGGAGATGAACACTGAAGCTTTCTTT	CASREEMNTEAFF
NA	TRBJ1-1	TRBV28	TRBD1	TGTGCCAGCAGTTCCGGACAGGGGGCTGAAGCTTTCTTT	CASSSGQGAEAFF
many	TRBJ1-6	TRBV6-1	NA	TGTGCCAGCAGTACGGGGCCGTATAATTCACCCCTCCACTTT	CASSTGPYNSPLHF
once	TRBJ2-7	TRBV18	TRBD1	TGTGCCAGCTCACCAATCCAGGGGGACTACGAGCAGTACTTC	CASSPIQGDYEQYF
NA	TRBJ2-7	TRBV2	NA	TGTGCCAGCAGGACCGGGACCGCCTACGAGCAGTACTTC	CASRTGTAYEQYF
NA	TRBJ2-3	TRBV28	TRBD2	TGTGCCAGCAGTTTAGCGGGGGGGATTCCTAGCACAGATACGCAGTATTTT	CASSLAGGIPSTDTQYF
NA	TRBJ2-2	TRBV15	TRBD1	TGTGCCACCCTAAACAGGGGTGCCGGGGAGCTGTTTTTT	CATLNRGAGELFF
NA	TRBJ2-2	TRBV7-7	NA	TGTGCTAGCAGCTCTCAGGGTGGGGAGCTGTTTTTT	CASSSQGGELFF
NA	TRBJ2-5	TRBV5-1	TRBD2	TGCGCCAGCAGTAAGCGGGGGGAAGAGACCCAGTACTTC	CASSKRGEETQYF
many	TRBJ2-7	TRBV30	NA	TGTGCCTGGCCGCCCGAGGTAAGTCGAGGGTCTTACGAGCAGTACTTC	CAWPPEVSRGSYEQYF
NA	TRBJ1-2	TRBV6-5	TRBD1	TGTGCCAGCAGGACAGGGAACGGCTACACCTTC	CASRTGNGYTF
NA	TRBJ2-2	TRBV9	TRBD1	TGTGCCAGCAGCGTAGCTTTGACTCTGGACGGAAGGACAGGGGAAACCGGGGAGCTGTTTTTT	CASSVALTLDGRTGETGELFF
NA	TRBJ2-7	TRBV27	NA	TGTGCCAGCAGTCGGGACGGTCCCTACGAGCAGTACTTC	CASSRDGPYEQYF
NA	TRBJ2-7	TRBV5-3	NA	TGTGCCAGAAGTTCGTTAGCGAAATCCTACGAGCAGTACTTC	CARSSLAKSYEQYF
NA	TRBJ1-4	TRBV13	TRBD1	TGTGCCAGCAGGCAGGGGACAGTTAATGAAAAACTGTTTTTT	CASRQGTVNEKLFF
NA	TRBJ1-5	TRBV6-5	NA	TGTGCCAGCAGTTCGGGGGGGAATCAACCCCAGCATTTT	CASSSGGNQPQHF
once	TRBJ2-2	TRBV7-2	TRBD1	TGTGCCAGCAGCTTACGGTCAGGGGGCTACGGGGAGCTGTTTTTT	CASSLRSGGYGELFF
NA	TRBJ1-2	TRBV6-1	NA	TGTGCCAGCAGTGACAGGGCCAGACCCTCTAACTATGGCTACACCTTC	CASSDRARPSNYGYTF
NA	TRBJ1-5	TRBV30	TRBD1	TGTGCCTGGCGTGCGACAGGGGTGGGCAATCAGCCCCAGCATTTT	CAWRATGVGNQPQHF
NA	TRBJ1-6	TRBV6-5	NA	TGTGCCAGTCGGGAACCGTTGCCCCCTCAATCACCCCTCCACTTT	CASREPLPPQSPLHF
NA	TRBJ2-7	TRBV10-3	NA	TGTGCCATCAGCAAAACGGGGGCCTCCTACGAGCAGTACTTC	CAISKTGASYEQYF
NA	TRBJ2-3	TRBV5-8	TRBD2	TGTGCCAGCAGCTGGGGACGTAGCGGGTCCACAGATACGCAGTATTTT	CASSWGRSGSTDTQYF
NA	TRBJ1-6	TRBV5-4	TRBD1	TGTGCCAGCAGCCTGGAACCCGGGACAGGGATGAGGAATAATTCACCCCTCCACTTT	CASSLEPGTGMRNNSPLHF
NA	TRBJ2-7	TRBV11-2	NA	TGTGCCAGCAGCTTGGGGAGTCCCTACGAGCAGTACTTC	CASSLGSPYEQYF
once	TRBJ1-5	TRBV6-1	TRBD1	TGTGCCAGCACCCAAGGGGGCCAGCCCCAGCATTTT	CASTQGGQPQHF
few	TRBJ1-2	TRBV2	NA	TGTGCCAGCAGTCTAGAGACTGGCTATGGCTACACCTTC	CASSLETGYGYTF
NA	TRBJ2-2	TRBV7-9	NA	TGTGCCAGCATGGAAGGTTTGAGCACCGGGGAGCTGTTTTTT	CASMEGLSTGELFF
once	TRBJ1-6	TRBV5-1	NA	TGCGCCAGCAGCTTAGGGGGATCTGCCAATAATTCACCCCTCCACTTT	CASSLGGSANNSPLHF
NA	TRBJ1-2	TRBV6-1	NA	TGTGCCAGCAGTATTCGGGGATCTGGCTACACCTTC	CASSIRGSGYTF
NA	TRBJ1-6	TRBV6-5	NA	TGTGCCAGCAGGAGGGTACTAGGCTCACCCCTCCACTTT	CASRRVLGSPLHF
few	TRBJ2-7	TRBV28	NA	TGTGCCAGCAGTTCCCCAACAGGAGCCTACGAGCAGTACTTC	CASSSPTGAYEQYF
NA	TRBJ1-1	TRBV6-5	NA	TGTGCCAGCAGTTACTCACGGCCGAACACTGAAGCTTTCTTT	CASSYSRPNTEAFF
few	TRBJ1-2	TRBV7-2	TRBD1	TGTGCCAGCAGCCCTCAGGGGGTTATTGGCTACACCTTC	CASSPQGVIGYTF
once	TRBJ2-7	TRBV28	NA	TGTGCCAGCCTGAACCCCTCCCCCGAGCAGTACTTC	CASLNPSPEQYF
NA	TRBJ1-2	TRBV6-1	NA	TGTGCCAGCAATCGGGGGGACTATGGCTACACCTTC	CASNRGDYGYTF
NA	TRBJ1-1	TRBV28	NA	TGTGCCAGCAAGGTATCCACGAACACTGAAGCTTTCTTT	CASKVSTNTEAFF
few	TRBJ1-6	TRBV7-9	NA	TGTGCCAGCAGGGTGACAGATAATTCACCCCTCCACTTT	CASRVTDNSPLHF
once	TRBJ2-3	TRBV11-2	NA	TGTGCCAGCAGCTTGGGTTACAATAGCGGTAACCCGCAGTATTTT	CASSLGYNSGNPQYF
NA	TRBJ1-4	TRBV5-4	NA	TGTGCCAGCAGCTTGGCGGGGCGCGGAGCTAATGAAAAACTGTTTTTT	CASSLAGRGANEKLFF
NA	TRBJ1-1	TRBV20-1	NA	TGCAGTGCTAAAGGTAACACTGAAGCTTTCTTT	CSAKGNTEAFF